Shown below are 17 T cell receptor beta chains from a single sample sequenced in a study of PD-1 blockade in classical Hodgkin lymphoma. This sample's time point: newly diagnosed, previously untreated cHL patient sample. Purification of CD4+ T cells from thawed PBMCs was achieved by magnetic negative selection. Sequencing was performed with immunoSEQ multiplex PCR; in TCRdb, only in-frame clones are kept and a portion is missing. Among roughly 16,000 clones listed, about 90% were seen once. The specimen sequenced was CD4+ T cells from blood. The receptor source for this set is a human donor with classical Hodgkin lymphoma.

J is TRBJ2-6 and V is TRBV6-5; no clear D gene. CDR1 and CDR2 from the germline V gene are MNHEY and SVGAGI. V was clipped by 5 bases and J by 0 bases, with 2 bases between them. The CDR3 has 13 amino acids. The CDR3 region has the DNA TGTGCCAGCAGTCTCTCTGGGGCCAACGTCCTGACTTTC. Translated, it gives CASSLSGANVLTF.

The sample holds one count of this clone. V is TRBV14 and J is TRBJ2-1; 14 nucleotides line up with TRBD2. The junction had 13 bases not matched to a gene; V was cut back by 4 bases and J by 11 bases. The V gene's germline CDR1 is SGHDN and CDR2 FVKESK. The CDR3 extends over 17 amino acids. The CDR3 DNA follows: TGTGCCAGCAGCCCAAGAACGTCGGGACTAGCGGGAGAGAAGCAGTTCTTC. Its translation is CASSPRTSGLAGEKQFF.

The CDR3 DNA is TGTGCCAGCAGCGCCCGTACTAGCGGGAGAGCCTACGAGCAGTACTTC. It encodes CASSARTSGRAYEQYF. The chain is built from TRBV7-9 and TRBJ2-7; 11 bases line up with TRBD2. The J segment lost 2 bases and the V segment lost 5 bases, leaving 8 bases of the junction unmatched. This CDR3 region has 16 residues. CDR1 and CDR2 from the germline V gene are SEHNR and FQNEAQ (reference sequence).

The V call is TRBV19, the J call TRBJ1-5, with D possibly matching TRBD1 (6 bases). Trimming cost V 6 bases and J 6 bases, with 12 bases left between them. CDR3 length: 13 amino acids. The V gene's germline CDR1 is LNHDA and CDR2 SQIVND (reference sequence). The CDR3: CASRMEGGQPQHF. The CDR3 DNA is TGTGCCAGTAGAATGGAAGGGGGTCAGCCCCAGCATTTT.

This sequence joins TRBV29-1 and TRBJ2-1, with D hard to call. V lost 5 bases and J lost 4, with 6 bases in between. CDR1 is SQVTM and CDR2 is ANQGSEA in the germline V gene. The CDR3 contains 11 residues. CDR3: CSVLTYNEQFF. In DNA form, the CDR3 reads TGCAGCGTTCTTACGTACAATGAGCAGTTCTTC.

V gene TRBV15 combines with J gene TRBJ1-1; 9 bases are shared with TRBD1. The CDR3 extends over 16 amino acids. V dropped 2 bases and J dropped 0; count of bases not matched to a gene: 4. CDR1 is LNHNV, CDR2 YYDKDF, per germline (reference sequence). CDR3 residues: CATSRTGGVMNTEAFF. In DNA, the CDR3 is TGTGCCACCAGCAGAACAGGGGGCGTCATGAACACTGAAGCTTTCTTT.

The rearrangement joins TRBV28 to TRBJ2-7; TRBD2 might be the D (5 bases). The V and J ends lost 5 bases and 2 bases respectively, with 13 bases between them. The CDR3 sequence is 14 residues long. CDR1 MDHEN and CDR2 SYDVKM come from the germline V gene. The CDR3, as DNA: TGTGCCAGCAGTACCCCGGACTCCCCCTACGAGCAGTACTTC. Amino acid sequence: CASSTPDSPYEQYF.

V usage is TRBV5-1 and J usage is TRBJ1-1; TRBD1 agrees at 7 bases. The V and J ends lost 5 bases and 0 bases, in that order; junction bases with no gene match: 7. Per germline, CDR1 SGHRS and CDR2 YFSETQ. The CDR3 contains 15 residues. The CDR3 nucleotides are TGCGCCAGCAGTATTGGACAGGTCATGAACACTGAAGCTTTCTTT. It specifies CASSIGQVMNTEAFF.

This clone appeared a single time. This chain connects TRBV10-1 to TRBJ2-7; D is ambiguous. CDR3 size: 12 residues. V lost 2 bases to trimming and J lost 3 bases, with 5 bases between them. Germline CDR1 is WNHNN and CDR2 is SYGVQD (reference sequence). CDR3 in DNA: TGCGCCAGCAGTGAGGACTTCTACGAGCAGTACTTC. Its protein is CASSEDFYEQYF.

V and J are TRBV18 and TRBJ1-3, with D uncertain. V was shortened by 2 bases and J by 10 bases, with 12 bases between the two germline ends. The germline CDR1 and CDR2 sequences are KGHSH and LQKENI. The CDR3 contains 13 residues. Here the CDR3 reads CASSPSSVITIYF. Here the CDR3 DNA reads TGTGCCAGCTCACCATCGTCGGTGATTACCATATATTTT.

The V and J genes are TRBV6-4 and TRBJ2-1; D not certain. Germline-derived CDR1 and CDR2 are MRHNA and SNTAGT. The CDR3 sequence is 14 residues long. Trimming pared 2 bases from V and 0 bases from J, leaving 5 bases between. The CDR3 sequence is CASSDESSYNEQFF. CDR3 nucleotides: TGTGCCAGCAGTGACGAAAGCTCCTACAATGAGCAGTTCTTC.

V and J are TRBV18 and TRBJ2-7; D is possibly TRBD1 (5 bases). With 2 bases removed from V and 1 base from J, the gap between germline ends came to 12 bases. Germline V gene lookup returns CDR1 KGHSH and CDR2 LQKENI. The CDR3 has 15 amino acids. The CDR3 sequence: CASSPGQGASYEQYF. DNA for the CDR3: TGTGCCAGCTCACCAGGCCAGGGCGCATCCTACGAGCAGTACTTC.

This chain links TRBV27 with TRBJ2-2; D is uncertain. The CDR3 sequence is 13 residues long. CDR1 and CDR2 from the germline V gene are MNHEY and SMNVEV (reference sequence). Trimming removed 6 bases at V and 0 bases at J, with 5 bases between. The CDR3 bases are TGTGCCAGCAGACGACCGAACACCGGGGAGCTGTTTTTT. It encodes CASRRPNTGELFF.

In nucleotides, the CDR3 is TGTGCCAGCAGCCTGATATTCAGGGGTTACGAGCAGTACTTC. Its translation is CASSLIFRGYEQYF. The chain employs TRBV7-9 and TRBJ2-7; the D gene is possibly TRBD1 (6 bases). This CDR3 is built from 14 residues. V was pared by 5 bases and J by 4 bases, with 15 bases between. CDR1 is SEHNR, CDR2 FQNEAQ, per germline (reference sequence).

The sample holds a few counts of this clone. The genes are TRBV10-3 and TRBJ1-3, with TRBD1 matching 9 bases. Germline trimming cut 8 bases from V and 4 bases from J; bases unmatched to any gene: 3. This CDR3 has 13 residues. Germline V lookup: CDR1 ENHRY, CDR2 SYGVKD. The CDR3 DNA reads as TGTGCCATCCTGGGACAGGGAGGAAACACCATATATTTT. Its translation is CAILGQGGNTIYF.

The chain links TRBV7-9 to TRBJ1-5; no clear D. Trimming removed 5 bases from V and 3 bases from J, with 11 bases in between. From germline, CDR1 is SEHNR and CDR2 FQNEAQ (reference sequence). CDR3 size: 14 residues. The CDR3 sequence is CASSHDTLNQPQHF. Here the CDR3 DNA reads TGTGCCAGCAGCCACGACACTCTCAATCAGCCCCAGCATTTT.

This chain joins TRBV7-7 and TRBJ2-3; TRBD1 aligns across 10 bases. This CDR3 contains 14 residues. CDR1 and CDR2 from the germline V gene are SSHAT and FNYEAQ (reference sequence). J was trimmed by 4 bases and V by 5 bases; bases with no gene match: 3. The CDR3 region is CASSTGTGADTQYF. In DNA form, the CDR3 reads TGTGCCAGCAGCACCGGGACAGGGGCAGATACGCAGTATTTT.